The 24 T cell receptor beta chains presented below share a single source sample, sequenced in a study of human T cells and chemical hapten exposure. One entry per CDR3 protein results from TCRdb running MiXCR on the RACE reads. The profile covers more than 65,000 distinct CDR3 sequences, with approximately 35% appearing a single time and more than 7% taken by the ten largest. This sample's time point: patch test 1, 2 weeks after DPC sensitization. Documented treatment: therapeutic diphenylcyclopropenone sensitization with weekly scalp DPC. Sequencing used whole blood, obtained in connection with sensitization to the hapten diphenylcyclopropenone (DPC). All receptors derive from a man between 40 and 49 years old with alopecia areata. Some clones in this sample may be carry-over from other donors' samples.

The chain carries TRBV20-1 and TRBJ2-1; 7 bases are shared with TRBD1. V was pared by 3 bases and J by 5 bases, with 10 bases of the junction left unmatched. The CDR3 loop spans 15 amino acids. CDR1 is DFQATT, CDR2 SNEGSKA, per germline (reference sequence). The CDR3 DNA reads TGCAGTGCTAGCCTTCAGACAGGGCTCAACAATGAGCAGTTCTTC. Residues: CSASLQTGLNNEQFF.

There are a few counts of this clonotype. The V call is TRBV4-2, the J call TRBJ1-4; maybe TRBD1 (5 bases). CDR1 and CDR2 (germline): LGHNA, YNFKEQ. Trimming pared 5 bases from V and 8 bases from J, leaving 18 bases between. CDR3 length: 15 residues. CDR3 sequence: CASSTSSREQEKLFF. In DNA, the CDR3 is TGTGCCAGCAGCACAAGTTCCAGGGAACAGGAAAAACTGTTTTTT.

This clonotype was seen more than once but under ten times. The gene calls are TRBV12-3 or TRBV12-4 and TRBJ2-6; weak D call: TRBD2 (5 bases). V was pared by 6 bases and J by 0 bases, with 21 bases between. The CDR3 has 19 residues. CDR3 amino acids: CASRVGGLSISSGANVLTF. The DNA for the CDR3 is TGTGCCAGCAGGGTCGGCGGACTCTCCATAAGCTCTGGGGCCAACGTCCTGACTTTC.

V is TRBV27 and J is TRBJ2-7, with D perhaps TRBD1 (6 bases). V was clipped by 2 bases and J by 2 bases, with 13 bases between them. The CDR3 consists of 15 residues. The germline V gene has CDR1 MNHEY and CDR2 SMNVEV (reference sequence). The CDR3 DNA reads as TGTGCCAGCAGTTTAGAGGGGGACCGGGCCTACGAGCAGTACTTC. It translates to CASSLEGDRAYEQYF.

The sample holds one count of this clonotype. The chain joins TRBV20-1 to TRBJ2-7; 11 bases line up with TRBD2. The germline V gene encodes CDR1 DFQATT and CDR2 SNEGSKA (reference sequence). This CDR3 comprises 14 residues. V gave up 4 bases and J gave up 4 bases; unmatched junction bases: 6. The CDR3 DNA sequence: TGCAGTGCTATACTAGCGGGAGTCTCTTACGAGCAGTACTTC. It encodes CSAILAGVSYEQYF.

This chain uses TRBV6-5 with TRBJ2-3, with D perhaps matching TRBD2 (5 bases). This CDR3 comprises 15 residues. The V and J ends lost 4 bases and 1 base respectively, with 12 bases between them. From germline, CDR1 is MNHEY and CDR2 SVGAGI. CDR3 nucleotides: TGTGCCAGCAGTTCGGGATTTGACCGCACAGATACGCAGTATTTT. Translation gives CASSSGFDRTDTQYF.

This chain uses TRBV20-1 with TRBJ2-1; 9 nucleotides match TRBD2. CDR1 DFQATT and CDR2 SNEGSKA come from the germline V gene (reference sequence). V gave up 0 bases and J gave up 0 bases; unmatched junction bases: 6. The length of the CDR3 is 17 residues. The CDR3 bases are TGCAGTGCTAGAGATACGGCGGGAGGGAGCTCCTACAATGAGCAGTTCTTC. Amino acids: CSARDTAGGSSYNEQFF.

This clonotype was seen only a few times. CDR3 DNA sequence: TGCAGCGTTGGGCAGGGTTGGATCTATGGCTACACCTTC. It codes for CSVGQGWIYGYTF. J is TRBJ1-2 and V is TRBV29-1, with D perhaps matching TRBD1 (5 bases). The CDR3 is 13 residues long. Germline V gene lookup returns CDR1 SQVTM and CDR2 ANQGSEA. Trimming stripped 4 bases from V and 4 bases from J, with 13 bases between.

CDR3 in DNA: TGTGCCAGCAGCTCCAGAGCTGAAAAACTGTTTTTT. Protein product: CASSSRAEKLFF. The rearrangement links TRBV3-1 to TRBJ1-4; D not resolved. CDR3 size: 12 residues. CDR1 is LGHDT, CDR2 YNNKEL, per germline (reference sequence). V dropped 5 bases and J dropped 7 bases, with 8 bases sitting between them.

J is TRBJ1-1 and V is TRBV9; no reliable D call. CDR1 SGDLS and CDR2 YYNGEE come from the germline V gene. There are 13 residues in the CDR3. Trimming stripped 3 bases from V and 3 bases from J, with 9 bases between. In DNA form, the CDR3 reads TGTGCCAGCAGCGACGGAAGAGACACTGAAGCTTTCTTT. It encodes CASSDGRDTEAFF.

This clonotype turned up a few times. The chain joins TRBV12-5 to TRBJ2-7; 10 bases map to TRBD1. The germline V gene encodes CDR1 LGHNT and CDR2 FRNRAP. V was clipped by 4 bases and J by 5 bases; unmatched bases: 11. The CDR3 sequence is 16 residues long. DNA of the CDR3: TGTGCTAGTGGTTCCCCAGGGGGGACAGGGGACAACGAGCAGTACTTC. It is translated as CASGSPGGTGDNEQYF.

This clonotype has a handful of counts. The rearrangement uses TRBV27 and TRBJ2-7; 10 positions match TRBD2. Germline CDR1 is MNHEY and CDR2 is SMNVEV (reference sequence). The CDR3 covers 16 residues. V lost 7 bases and J lost 3; bases outside the gene matches: 12. The CDR3 DNA is TGTGCCAGCACCCCCCGAAGCGGGAGGGGCTACTACGAGCAGTACTTC. As protein: CASTPRSGRGYYEQYF.

The chain carries TRBV29-1 and TRBJ2-7, with 7 nucleotides matching TRBD2. Germline CDR1 SQVTM, CDR2 ANQGSEA. The V and J ends lost 6 bases and 0 bases, in that order; junction bases with no gene match: 5. The CDR3 runs to 13 residues. The CDR3 coding sequence is TGCAGCGTCCGGGGAGGGGACTCCTACGAGCAGTACTTC. It encodes CSVRGGDSYEQYF.

The chain employs TRBV12-3 or TRBV12-4 and TRBJ2-5; D unclear. V was pared by 5 bases and J by 3 bases, with 16 bases between. This CDR3 has 15 amino acids. Here the CDR3 reads CASSPPDRTEETQYF. DNA for the CDR3: TGTGCCAGCAGTCCACCCGACCGGACGGAAGAGACCCAGTACTTC.

V and J are TRBV6-5 and TRBJ1-2, with D unresolved. Germline CDR1 is MNHEY and CDR2 is SVGAGI. V lost 4 bases and J 4 bases, leaving 16 bases between the germline ends. The CDR3 has 15 residues. The CDR3 spells CASSSVAGDFYGYTF. The CDR3 DNA reads as TGTGCCAGCAGTTCTGTCGCAGGTGACTTCTATGGCTACACCTTC.

The chain joins TRBV2 to TRBJ1-2, with no clear D. With 6 bases removed from V and 1 base from J, the gap between germline ends came to 6 bases. Germline V gene lookup returns CDR1 SNHLY and CDR2 FYNNEI. This CDR3 spans 12 amino acids. DNA of the CDR3: TGTGCCAGCAGCACCCTTAACTATGGCTACACCTTC. This encodes CASSTLNYGYTF.

The chain is built from TRBV28 and TRBJ2-1; 9 bases line up with TRBD2. Germline loops: CDR1 MDHEN, CDR2 SYDVKM. With 8 bases clipped from V and 4 bases from J, the junction kept 12 bases outside the gene matches. The CDR3 loop spans 16 amino acids. The CDR3 DNA is TGTGCCAGCGCCAAGGGGGAACTAGCGGGTTACAATGAGCAGTTCTTC. It yields the protein CASAKGELAGYNEQFF.

This clonotype was seen a handful of times. J is TRBJ2-7 and V is TRBV12-3 or TRBV12-4; 12 bases match TRBD2. J gave up 4 bases and V 7 bases, and 5 bases lay outside the gene matches. The CDR3 is 14 amino acids. The CDR3 nucleotides read TGTGCCAGCACCCTAGCGGGAGGGGGGTACGAGCAGTACTTC. Its protein is CASTLAGGGYEQYF.

In its sample, this clonotype was seen a few times. The rearrangement uses TRBV14 and TRBJ2-5; D uncertain. Germline values: CDR1 SGHDN, CDR2 FVKESK. With 0 bases removed from V and 1 base from J, the gap between germline ends came to 6 bases. The CDR3 is 14 amino acids. The CDR3 region is CASSQEQFQETQYF. In nucleotides, the CDR3 is TGTGCCAGCAGCCAAGAACAGTTCCAAGAGACCCAGTACTTC. The variable domain in full, with the rest retrieved from reference TRBV14 and TRBJ2-5, is EAGVTQFPSHSVIEKGQTVTLRCDPISGHDNLYWYRRVMGKEIKFLLHFVKESKQDESGMPNNRFLAERTGGTYSTLKVQPAELEDSGVYFCASSQEQFQETQYFGPGTRLLVL.

The chain is built from TRBV5-1 and TRBJ2-3; unclear D gene. The CDR3 is 14 residues long. The germline CDR1 and CDR2 sequences are SGHRS and YFSETQ. The V end was cut by 0 bases, the J end by 1 base, with 6 bases between. This CDR3 is CASSLVTGTDTQYF. For the CDR3, the DNA is TGCGCCAGCAGCTTGGTCACAGGCACAGATACGCAGTATTTT.

This clonotype was seen a few times. V is TRBV27 and J is TRBJ2-1; 8 bases are a match to TRBD2. J was trimmed by 7 bases and V by 5 bases; bases with no gene match: 7. This CDR3 has 14 amino acids. Germline loops: CDR1 MNHEY, CDR2 SMNVEV (reference sequence). The CDR3 sequence: CASSQPGLVNEQFF. The CDR3 region has the DNA TGTGCCAGCAGTCAGCCGGGACTAGTAAATGAGCAGTTCTTC.

J is TRBJ2-1 and V is TRBV20-1, with TRBD2 matching over 7 bases. V shed 0 bases and J 8 bases; nucleotides not matched to a gene: 7. CDR1 is DFQATT and CDR2 is SNEGSKA in the germline V gene (reference sequence). The CDR3 spans 14 residues. The CDR3 loop reads CSARDWGGGDEQFF. The CDR3 DNA reads TGCAGTGCTAGAGATTGGGGTGGGGGGGATGAGCAGTTCTTC.

The sample holds a few counts of this clonotype. J is TRBJ2-5 and V is TRBV7-8; 13 bases map to TRBD2. CDR1 SGHVS and CDR2 FQNEAQ come from the germline V gene. There are 18 residues in the CDR3. V shed 5 bases, J shed 5 bases, and the junction held 14 bases outside the gene matches. The CDR3 spells CASSLRTSGSWRAETQYF. The CDR3, as DNA: TGTGCCAGCAGCCTCAGGACTAGCGGGAGTTGGAGGGCGGAGACCCAGTACTTC.

The CDR3 sequence: CASSPETGRNTIYF. The CDR3, as DNA: TGTGCCAGCTCACCAGAGACAGGACGAAACACCATATATTTT. The rearrangement uses TRBV18 and TRBJ1-3, with D possibly matching TRBD1 (6 bases). CDR1 is KGHSH and CDR2 is LQKENI in the germline V gene. The CDR3 has 14 residues. The germline V and J ends were trimmed by 2 bases and 5 bases, with 10 bases remaining between them.